The 7 T cell receptor beta chains below come from one sample, sequenced in a study of CD8 T cells in ankylosing spondylitis. One entry per CDR3 protein, called by TCRdb with MiXCR from the 5' RACE reads. The table has 290,000 or so distinct CDR3 sequences, about 20% seen once; the top ten hold around 3.2%. The specimen sequenced was blood, either unsorted or a sorted T cell fraction (not recorded which). Receptor source: a female donor with ankylosing spondylitis or in good health (not recorded which).

This clonotype was seen a handful of times. The chain recombines TRBV6-2 or TRBV6-3 with TRBJ1-1, with D perhaps matching TRBD1 (6 bases). Trimming took off 0 bases at V and 0 bases at J, with 35 bases between the two ends. CDR3 size: 24 residues. CDR1 is MNHEY, CDR2 SVGEGT, per germline. The CDR3 DNA reads as TGTGCCAGCAGTTACTCGCCACCCGACAGGAGATTGAACACTAGGCCTGGCCTGAACACTGAAGCTTTCTTT. It yields the protein CASSYSPPDRRLNTRPGLNTEAFF.

This clonotype was observed a few times. The chain links TRBV19 to TRBJ2-5; either TRBD1 or TRBD2 may fit D (5 bases each). This CDR3 comprises 11 residues. The germline CDR1 and CDR2 sequences are LNHDA and SQIVND (reference sequence). Trimming removed 4 bases at V and 8 bases at J, with 8 bases between. CDR3: CASSTRDTQYF. Written as DNA, the CDR3 is TGTGCCAGTAGTACCCGGGACACCCAGTACTTC.

V and J are TRBV12-3 or TRBV12-4 and TRBJ1-1; D is unclear. V was shortened by 6 bases and J by 5 bases, with 7 bases between the two germline ends. CDR3 length equals 11 residues. CDR3 in amino acids: CASRWKTEAFF. The CDR3 DNA reads as TGTGCCAGCAGGTGGAAGACTGAAGCTTTCTTT.

This clonotype has only a few counts. The chain combines TRBV24-1 with TRBJ2-1; D gene ambiguous. In germline, CDR1 is KGHDR, CDR2 SFDVKD. This CDR3 comprises 13 residues. The V gene lost 3 bases and the J gene lost 9 bases, with 11 bases spanning the gap. The CDR3 reads CATSDPPWGEQFF. The CDR3 nucleotides are TGTGCCACCAGTGATCCCCCTTGGGGTGAGCAGTTCTTC.

The chain employs TRBV6-2 or TRBV6-3 and TRBJ2-7, with 15 positions matching TRBD2. In germline, CDR1 is MNHEY, CDR2 SVGEGT. This CDR3 region has 18 residues. V trimming: 2 bases; J trimming: 2 bases; junction bases outside the gene matches: 7. In nucleotides, the CDR3 is TGTGCCAGCAGTTACCCCGGGACTAGCGGGAGGCCTCCCTACGAGCAGTACTTC. It yields the protein CASSYPGTSGRPPYEQYF.

The V call is TRBV6-5, the J call TRBJ1-1; D gene uncertain. Germline V lookup: CDR1 MNHEY, CDR2 SVGAGI. The CDR3 runs to 11 residues. Trimming stripped 2 bases from V and 7 bases from J, with 5 bases between. CDR3 in DNA: TGTGCCAGCAGTTACGAGGGTGAAGCTTTCTTT. This encodes CASSYEGEAFF.

The rearrangement uses TRBV6-5 and TRBJ2-7; perhaps TRBD1 as D (5 bases). Trimming left V 0 bases short and J 0 bases short, with 6 bases between. The CDR3 runs 14 residues. Per the germline V gene, CDR1 is MNHEY and CDR2 is SVGAGI. CDR3 residues: CASSYSGASYEQYF. CDR3 DNA: TGTGCCAGCAGTTACTCAGGGGCCTCCTACGAGCAGTACTTC.